One and the same sample provided the 17 T cell receptor beta chains below, sequenced in a study of cytomegalovirus exposure and HLA in healthy donors. 60 Vbeta and 13 Jbeta primers were used in PCR. This table comes from immunoSEQ multiplex PCR, and its TCRdb copy is limited to in-frame clones, with some not included. The data include some 60,000 clones; the top ten clones carry roughly 4%. The sequenced sample consisted of PBMCs. All receptors derive from a male donor in good health and CMV-seronegative.

This sequence joins TRBV30 and TRBJ2-7, with a possible D match to TRBD2 (5 bases). Germline CDR1 reads GTSNPN; CDR2 reads SVGIG (reference sequence). Trimming removed 2 bases from V and 3 bases from J, with 8 bases in between. The CDR3 is 12 amino acids. CDR3 DNA sequence: TGTGCCTGGAGTACGGGGAGCTACGAGCAGTACTTC. This sequence encodes CAWSTGSYEQYF.

The chain employs TRBV28 and TRBJ2-7; D is undetermined. The CDR3 is 12 residues long. CDR1 and CDR2 (germline): MDHEN, SYDVKM. V lost 2 bases to trimming and J lost 2 bases, with 4 bases between them. CDR3 nucleotides: TGTGCCAGCAGTTTACCGGCCTACGAGCAGTACTTC. Protein product: CASSLPAYEQYF.

J is TRBJ2-7 and V is TRBV19; the match to TRBD1 covers 12 bases. The CDR3 has 15 residues. Germline V gene sequence: CDR1 LNHDA, CDR2 SQIVND (reference sequence). Trimming removed 7 bases from V and 7 bases from J; junction bases left unmatched: 11. CDR3 coding DNA: TGTGCCAGTACTGGGGAGGGACAGGGGGCAGGAGAGCAGTACTTC. Translating it yields CASTGEGQGAGEQYF.

The chain employs TRBV4-3 and TRBJ2-2; TRBD2 agrees at 7 bases. Trimming cost V 2 bases and J 3 bases; bases outside gene matches: 6. Germline CDR1 LGHNA, CDR2 YSLEER. This CDR3 region has 16 residues. The CDR3 nucleotides read TGCGCCAGCAGCCAATTAGTTGGGGGGGACACCGGGGAGCTGTTTTTT. It specifies CASSQLVGGDTGELFF.

The chain employs TRBV4-1 and TRBJ2-7, with 11 bases fitting TRBD1. Germline CDR1 reads MGHRA; CDR2 reads YSYEKL. V dropped 1 base and J dropped 0; count of bases not matched to a gene: 2. There are 16 residues in the CDR3. DNA for the CDR3: TGCGCCAGCAGCCAAGTCGGGACAGGGGGCTCCTACGAGCAGTACTTC. This translates into CASSQVGTGGSYEQYF.

V and J are TRBV6-5 and TRBJ2-1; TRBD1 aligns across 7 bases. The CDR3 spans 16 residues. The germline V gene has CDR1 MNHEY and CDR2 SVGAGI. J lost 4 bases, V lost 0 bases, and 6 bases had no gene match. The CDR3 is CASSYSGTVPYNEQFF. The CDR3 DNA sequence: TGTGCCAGCAGTTACTCCGGGACAGTCCCTTACAATGAGCAGTTCTTC.

V and J are TRBV7-8 and TRBJ2-5; 10 positions agree with TRBD1. The ends lost 6 bases at V and 2 bases at J; junction bases unmatched: 9. Germline V gene data show CDR1 as SGHVS and CDR2 as FQNEAQ. The CDR3 has 16 amino acids. CDR3 protein: CASSWTGTGAQETQYF. The CDR3 region has the DNA TGTGCCAGCAGTTGGACCGGGACAGGGGCGCAAGAGACCCAGTACTTC.

V gene TRBV19 combines with J gene TRBJ2-5; TRBD1 matches at 8 bases. Per germline, CDR1 LNHDA and CDR2 SQIVND (reference sequence). J gave up 1 base and V 5 bases, and 9 bases lay outside the gene matches. The CDR3 covers 16 residues. The CDR3 sequence: CASSLGQGAIQETQYF. CDR3 DNA: TGTGCCAGTAGTCTTGGACAGGGAGCGATCCAAGAGACCCAGTACTTC.

The chain is built from TRBV4-1 and TRBJ2-2, with a tentative D call TRBD2 (6 bases). The germline CDR1 and CDR2 sequences are MGHRA and YSYEKL. This CDR3 comprises 17 residues. V was pared by 0 bases and J by 6 bases, with 17 bases between. The CDR3 spells CASSQDSRGQRAGELFF. The CDR3 region has the DNA TGCGCCAGCAGCCAAGATTCCCGCGGGCAGCGGGCCGGGGAGCTGTTTTTT.

This chain connects TRBV11-2 to TRBJ2-7; D possibly corresponds to TRBD2 (6 bases). The germline gives CDR1 SGHAT, CDR2 FQNNGV. This CDR3 is built from 14 residues. Trimming left V 5 bases short and J 0 bases short, with 11 bases between. The CDR3, as DNA: TGTGCCAGCAGCGTGGACTATACCTCCTACGAGCAGTACTTC. Translation gives CASSVDYTSYEQYF.

The chain uses TRBV4-3 and TRBJ2-7; 10 positions agree with TRBD1. The CDR3 runs to 16 residues. Germline V gene data show CDR1 as LGHNA and CDR2 as YSLEER. V lost 4 bases to trimming and J lost 2 bases; unmatched junction nucleotides: 8. CDR3 nucleotide sequence: TGCGCCAGCAGCCGGGAGCGGGACAGGGGCGCCTACGAGCAGTACTTC. The encoded protein is CASSRERDRGAYEQYF.

CDR3 residues: CASSQGDGHQPQHF. The CDR3 DNA follows: TGTGCCAGCAGCCAGGGAGACGGTCATCAGCCCCAGCATTTT. The rearrangement joins TRBV4-2 to TRBJ1-5, with D unclear. CDR3 size: 14 residues. Trimming removed 3 bases at V and 5 bases at J, with 11 bases between. The germline V gene encodes CDR1 LGHNA and CDR2 YNFKEQ.

The J gene is TRBJ2-1, the V gene TRBV6-1, with 9 bases aligning to TRBD2. Trimming took 11 bases from V and 5 from J; bases not matched to a gene: 13. The CDR3 loop spans 15 amino acids. Germline assignment: CDR1 MNHNS and CDR2 SASEGT. In nucleotides, the CDR3 is TGTGCCGGCGGGAGGGGAGGGCAGCCCGACAATGAGCAGTTCTTC. This encodes CAGGRGGQPDNEQFF.

This chain links TRBV29-1 with TRBJ1-1; 9 positions match TRBD1. Germline V CDR1 and CDR2: SQVTM, ANQGSEA. CDR3 length: 13 amino acids. J gave up 6 bases and V 5 bases, and 7 bases lay outside the gene matches. The CDR3 protein is CSVSGTGRSEAFF. The DNA for the CDR3 is TGCAGCGTTTCCGGGACAGGGAGGTCTGAAGCTTTCTTT.

The genes are TRBV29-1 and TRBJ2-3, with 13 bases aligning to TRBD2. Germline lookup yields CDR1 SQVTM and CDR2 ANQGSEA. The junction had 4 bases not matched to a gene; V was cut back by 5 bases and J by 2 bases. The CDR3 has 15 residues. The CDR3 sequence is CSVPGTSGVTDTQYF. The CDR3 coding sequence is TGCAGCGTTCCGGGGACTAGCGGGGTCACAGATACGCAGTATTTT.

The chain has TRBV13 and TRBJ2-7, with D possibly being TRBD2 (6 bases). The CDR3 runs 14 residues. Trimming shortened V by 8 bases and J by 2 bases, and 16 bases separated the two germline ends. The V gene's germline CDR1 is PRHDT and CDR2 FYEKMQ (reference sequence). Here the CDR3 DNA reads TGTGCCAGCTCCCCTGGAGGGCAAACCTACGAGCAGTACTTC. It translates to CASSPGGQTYEQYF. The variable domain in full, completed from reference TRBV13 and TRBJ2-7, reads AAGVIQSPRHLIKEKRETATLKCYPIPRHDTVYWYQQGPGQDPQFLISFYEKMQSDKGSIPDRFSAQQFSDYHSELNMSSLELGDSALYFCASSPGGQTYEQYFGPGTRLTVT.

Concerning this clone: The junction differs from germline at one of its ends, possibly a read error. This rearrangement joins TRBV13 to TRBJ2-1, with 9 bases aligning to TRBD1. The length of the CDR3 is 18 residues. Germline-derived CDR1 and CDR2 are PRHDT and FYEKMQ (reference sequence). The CDR3: CASSYPGGTGSSDNEQFF. CDR3 coding DNA: TGTGCCAGCAGCTACCCCGGGGGGACAGGGAGCTCCGACAATGAGCAGTTCTTC.